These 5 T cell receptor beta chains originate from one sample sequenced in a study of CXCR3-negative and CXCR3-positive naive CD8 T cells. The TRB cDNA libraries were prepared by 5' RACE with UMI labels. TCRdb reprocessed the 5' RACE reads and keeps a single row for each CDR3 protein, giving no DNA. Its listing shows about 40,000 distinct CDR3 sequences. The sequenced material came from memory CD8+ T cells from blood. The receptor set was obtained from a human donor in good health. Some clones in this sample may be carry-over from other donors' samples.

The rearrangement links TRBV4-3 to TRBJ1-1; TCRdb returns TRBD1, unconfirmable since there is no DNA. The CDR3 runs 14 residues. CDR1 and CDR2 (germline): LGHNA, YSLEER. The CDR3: CASSQPGGRTEAFF.

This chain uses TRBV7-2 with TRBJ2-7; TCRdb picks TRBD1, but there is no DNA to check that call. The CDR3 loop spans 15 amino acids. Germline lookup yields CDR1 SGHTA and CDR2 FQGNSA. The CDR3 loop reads CASSLRGQGGNEQYF.

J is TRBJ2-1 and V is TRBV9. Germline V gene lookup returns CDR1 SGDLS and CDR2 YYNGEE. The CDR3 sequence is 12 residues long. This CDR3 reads CASSVGINEQFF.

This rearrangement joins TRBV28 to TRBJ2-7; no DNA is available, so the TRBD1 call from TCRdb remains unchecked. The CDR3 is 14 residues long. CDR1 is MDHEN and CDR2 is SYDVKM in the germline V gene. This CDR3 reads CASSFQGQGYEQYF.

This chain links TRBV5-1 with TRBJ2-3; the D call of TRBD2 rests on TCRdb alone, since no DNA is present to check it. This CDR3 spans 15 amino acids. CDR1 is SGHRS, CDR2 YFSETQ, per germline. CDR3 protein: CASRPNGFFTDTQYF.